The 26 T cell receptor beta chains listed next were all sequenced from one sample in a study of T cell responses to AZD1222 COVID-19 vaccine. The method was immunoSEQ multiplex PCR; TCRdb's version includes in-frame clones alone and lacks a portion of them. This sample yields some 130,000 clones, of which 65% to 90% are seen a single time; around 22% belongs to the top ten. Source: peripheral blood, taken on day 0 of AZD1222 vaccination. These receptors came from an adult in good health.

V usage is TRBV18 and J usage is TRBJ1-2, with D hard to call. The V end lost 5 bases, the J end lost 1 base, and 17 bases lay between the germline ends. This CDR3 is built from 16 residues. Germline V gene sequence: CDR1 KGHSH, CDR2 LQKENI. CDR3 nucleotide sequence: TGTGCCAGCTCAACCAACATCCAGGCGATTAACTATGGCTACACCTTC. Encoded protein: CASSTNIQAINYGYTF.

This rearrangement joins TRBV19 to TRBJ1-2, with 7 bases matching TRBD1. Trimming took 6 bases from V and 6 from J; bases not matched to a gene: 10. The CDR3 consists of 14 residues. From germline, CDR1 is LNHDA and CDR2 SQIVND (reference sequence). The CDR3 sequence is CASSKTGVEDGYTF. CDR3 bases: TGTGCCAGTAGCAAAACAGGGGTTGAGGATGGCTACACCTTC.

The chain combines TRBV19 with TRBJ2-3; 7 bases map to TRBD1. The CDR3 consists of 14 residues. Trimming took 3 bases from V and 9 from J; bases not matched to a gene: 9. CDR1 and CDR2 (germline): LNHDA, SQIVND (reference sequence). The DNA of the CDR3 is TGTGCCAGTAGTATGGCGGCAGGGGGTTTCACGCAGTATTTT. It translates to CASSMAAGGFTQYF.

The genes are TRBV2 and TRBJ1-4; D call uncertain. Germline CDR1 reads SNHLY; CDR2 reads FYNNEI. This CDR3 region has 14 residues. Trimming removed 6 bases from V and 5 bases from J, with 13 bases in between. The DNA for the CDR3 is TGTGCCAGCAGACCCCGGGAGCAAAATGAAAAACTGTTTTTT. It yields the protein CASRPREQNEKLFF.

The chain links TRBV5-1 to TRBJ2-7, with D hard to call. V lost 0 bases to trimming and J lost 5 bases, with 12 bases between them. Germline assignment: CDR1 SGHRS and CDR2 YFSETQ. The CDR3 length is 14 residues. This chain's CDR3 is CASSLAEYAHEQYF. Written as DNA, the CDR3 is TGCGCCAGCAGCTTGGCCGAGTACGCCCACGAGCAGTACTTC.

This clone was seen a few times. V and J are TRBV7-2 and TRBJ2-7; unclear D gene. Germline-derived CDR1 and CDR2 are SGHTA and FQGNSA. This CDR3 region has 13 residues. The V end was cut by 2 bases, the J end by 3 bases, with 8 bases between. The CDR3: CASSLPPRYEQYF. In nucleotides, the CDR3 is TGTGCCAGCAGCTTACCCCCCCGCTACGAGCAGTACTTC.

Comment on this clone: A junction boundary mismatches the germline segment, possibly from a read error. The chain has TRBV15 and TRBJ1-1; D uncertain. The CDR3 runs 14 residues. Germline-derived CDR1 and CDR2 are LNHNV and YYDKDF (reference sequence). CDR3 nucleotide sequence: TGTGCCACCAGCAGAGATGGGTATAACAATGAAGCTTTCTTT. It translates to CATSRDGYNNEAFF.

This sequence joins TRBV6-2 or TRBV6-3 and TRBJ1-5; D gene uncertain. CDR3 length: 14 amino acids. Per the germline V gene, CDR1 is MNHEY and CDR2 is SVGEGT. Trimming pared 5 bases from V and 0 bases from J, leaving 8 bases between. For the CDR3, the DNA is TGTGCCAGCAGTGGGGTTTATAGCAATCAGCCCCAGCATTTT. Its protein is CASSGVYSNQPQHF.

V usage is TRBV4-3 and J usage is TRBJ2-7, with 9 bases that match TRBD1. Germline CDR1 is LGHNA and CDR2 is YSLEER. The V gene end was trimmed by 5 bases and the J gene end by 3 bases; junction bases not matched to a gene: 5. CDR3 length: 14 residues. CDR3 coding DNA: TGCGCCAGCAGCAGGGGACAGGGACGCTACGAGCAGTACTTC. Residues: CASSRGQGRYEQYF.

The chain joins TRBV28 to TRBJ2-1, with 12 bases aligning to TRBD2. CDR3 length: 16 amino acids. With 6 bases clipped from V and 2 bases from J, the junction kept 5 bases outside the gene matches. Germline loops: CDR1 MDHEN, CDR2 SYDVKM. DNA of the CDR3: TGTGCCAGCAGCCCGACTAGCGGGGGCCCCTACAATGAGCAGTTCTTC. Residues: CASSPTSGGPYNEQFF.

The chain joins TRBV15 to TRBJ1-1; no clear D. CDR3 size: 15 residues. Germline-derived CDR1 and CDR2 are LNHNV and YYDKDF (reference sequence). The ends were cut back, 0 bases at V and 3 bases at J, with 11 bases in the middle. The CDR3 DNA reads as TGTGCCACCAGCAGAGACACCGCCGGGTACACTGAAGCTTTCTTT. Translation gives CATSRDTAGYTEAFF.

The chain is built from TRBV19 and TRBJ2-4; 11 bases map to TRBD1. The trim removed 3 bases at V and 7 bases at J, leaving 8 bases unmatched. This CDR3 has 16 residues. Germline V gene lookup returns CDR1 LNHDA and CDR2 SQIVND (reference sequence). CDR3 DNA sequence: TGTGCCAGTAGTATCCCGGACAGGGGGCGCATCAACATTCAGTACTTC. This codes for CASSIPDRGRINIQYF.

This rearrangement joins TRBV7-2 to TRBJ2-2; D possibly uses TRBD1 or TRBD2 (5 bases each). CDR3 length: 15 residues. Deletions cut 1 base from V and 5 bases from J, with 11 bases between. From germline, CDR1 is SGHTA and CDR2 FQGNSA. The CDR3 region is CASSLVAWGTGELFF. The CDR3 nucleotides read TGTGCCAGCAGCTTAGTTGCGTGGGGGACCGGGGAGCTGTTTTTT.

This clone was detected only once. The V gene is TRBV19, the J gene TRBJ2-3; D is perhaps TRBD1 (6 bases). With 8 bases removed from V and 3 bases from J, the gap between germline ends came to 15 bases. This CDR3 is built from 14 residues. CDR1 LNHDA and CDR2 SQIVND come from the germline V gene (reference sequence). CDR3 in DNA: TGTGCCAGTGGCACGTCAGGGGCAACAGATACGCAGTATTTT. This encodes CASGTSGATDTQYF.

This rearrangement joins TRBV3-1 (or the pseudogene TRBV3-2) to TRBJ1-2; D not resolved. The CDR3 is 14 residues long. CDR1 is LGHDT and CDR2 is YNNKEL in the germline V gene (reference sequence). V gave up 1 base and J gave up 4 bases, with 10 bases separating them. The CDR3 sequence: CASSQAKGFYGYTF. DNA of the CDR3: TGTGCCAGCAGCCAAGCGAAAGGATTCTATGGCTACACCTTC.

The chain employs TRBV4-1 and TRBJ1-2; D gene uncertain. The germline V gene has CDR1 MGHRA and CDR2 YSYEKL. This CDR3 is 15 amino acids long. Trimming shortened V by 1 base and J by 1 base, and 10 bases separated the two germline ends. The CDR3: CASSQGGSSNYGYTF. CDR3 nucleotide sequence: TGCGCCAGCAGCCAAGGGGGATCTAGTAACTATGGCTACACCTTC.

J is TRBJ1-5 and V is TRBV7-6, with D possibly TRBD1 on 5 matching bases. Germline loops: CDR1 SGHVS, CDR2 FNYEAQ. Trimming removed 5 bases at V and 0 bases at J, with 11 bases between. The CDR3 is 15 amino acids. CDR3: CASSRGVGSNQPQHF. DNA for the CDR3: TGTGCCAGCAGCCGAGGGGTTGGTAGCAATCAGCCCCAGCATTTT.

The chain has TRBV10-3 and TRBJ2-1; possibly TRBD1 or TRBD2 for D (6 bases each). This CDR3 has 15 residues. The germline V gene has CDR1 ENHRY and CDR2 SYGVKD. V was cut by 0 bases and J by 7 bases, with 13 bases left in between. The DNA of the CDR3 is TGTGCCATCAGTGAGTCGGGACAAGGGGGGAATGAGCAGTTCTTC. Protein sequence: CAISESGQGGNEQFF.

V is TRBV7-6 and J is TRBJ2-1; the D is unclear. Germline lookup yields CDR1 SGHVS and CDR2 FNYEAQ. Deletions cut 2 bases from V and 6 bases from J, with 20 bases between. The CDR3 consists of 17 residues. The chain's CDR3 is CASSLSPRIIFGNEQFF. CDR3 nucleotides: TGTGCCAGCAGCTTATCCCCCCGAATAATATTCGGCAATGAGCAGTTCTTC.

The chain recombines TRBV11-2 with TRBJ2-4, with 11 bases aligning to TRBD1. Germline V lookup: CDR1 SGHAT, CDR2 FQNNGV. Trimming cost V 2 bases and J 1 base; bases outside gene matches: 7. The CDR3 is 18 residues long. CDR3 bases: TGTGCCAGCAGCTTATCGGACAGGGGGCGCTCGGCCAAAAACATTCAGTACTTC. Amino acids: CASSLSDRGRSAKNIQYF. The variable domain in full, completed from reference TRBV11-2 and TRBJ2-4, reads EAGVAQSPRYKIIEKRQSVAFWCNPISGHATLYWYQQILGQGPKLLIQFQNNGVVDDSQLPKDRFSAERLKGVDSTLKIQPAKLEDSAVYLCASSLSDRGRSAKNIQYFGAGTRLSVL.

The genes are TRBV7-2 and TRBJ1-6; unclear D gene. This CDR3 is 12 amino acids long. V was pared by 0 bases and J by 9 bases, with 3 bases between. Germline CDR1 reads SGHTA; CDR2 reads FQGNSA. CDR3 residues: CASSLAGSPLHF. CDR3 in DNA: TGTGCCAGCAGCTTAGCTGGTTCACCCCTCCACTTT.

This sequence joins TRBV10-2 and TRBJ2-2; a weak D match, TRBD2 (7 bases). This CDR3 region has 17 residues. Per germline, CDR1 WSHSY and CDR2 SAAADI. The V and J ends lost 3 bases and 12 bases respectively, with 26 bases between them. The DNA for the CDR3 is TGCGCCAGCAGTGATGTCCCAGCGGCGGGGGCCCCTCCTAAGCTGTTTTTT. It specifies CASSDVPAAGAPPKLFF.

The chain couples TRBV4-2 to TRBJ1-1, with TRBD1 as a possible D gene (6 bases). The CDR3 loop spans 14 amino acids. The germline gives CDR1 LGHNA, CDR2 YNFKEQ. Deletions cut 4 bases from V and 4 bases from J, with 13 bases between. CDR3 loop: CASSPNREGTEAFF. The CDR3, as DNA: TGTGCCAGCAGCCCCAACAGGGAGGGCACTGAAGCTTTCTTT.

The rearrangement joins TRBV6-6 to TRBJ2-1, with 13 bases fitting TRBD2. This CDR3 has 15 amino acids. Germline V CDR1 and CDR2: MNHNY, SVGAGI (reference sequence). V was clipped by 6 bases and J by 7 bases; unmatched bases: 6. CDR3 protein: CASSPGTSGKNEQFF. DNA of the CDR3: TGTGCCAGCAGCCCCGGGACTAGCGGGAAGAATGAGCAGTTCTTC.

The rearrangement links TRBV28 to TRBJ2-1, with a tentative D call TRBD2 (7 bases). The germline V and J ends were trimmed by 1 base and 6 bases, with 13 bases remaining between them. Germline V gene data show CDR1 as MDHEN and CDR2 as SYDVKM. This CDR3 spans 15 amino acids. As DNA, the CDR3 is TGTGCCAGCAGTTTATCGTGGGGGGGCGGCAATGAGCAGTTCTTC. This translates into CASSLSWGGGNEQFF.

This clone was found a few times. The chain uses TRBV4-2 and TRBJ2-7; 8 bases align to TRBD2. This CDR3 contains 16 residues. Germline-derived CDR1 and CDR2 are LGHNA and YNFKEQ. V lost 0 bases, J lost 5 bases, and 9 bases stayed unmatched. The DNA for the CDR3 is TGTGCCAGCAGCCAAGATTCAGGGCGGGAGGTCCACGAGCAGTACTTC. Protein sequence: CASSQDSGREVHEQYF.